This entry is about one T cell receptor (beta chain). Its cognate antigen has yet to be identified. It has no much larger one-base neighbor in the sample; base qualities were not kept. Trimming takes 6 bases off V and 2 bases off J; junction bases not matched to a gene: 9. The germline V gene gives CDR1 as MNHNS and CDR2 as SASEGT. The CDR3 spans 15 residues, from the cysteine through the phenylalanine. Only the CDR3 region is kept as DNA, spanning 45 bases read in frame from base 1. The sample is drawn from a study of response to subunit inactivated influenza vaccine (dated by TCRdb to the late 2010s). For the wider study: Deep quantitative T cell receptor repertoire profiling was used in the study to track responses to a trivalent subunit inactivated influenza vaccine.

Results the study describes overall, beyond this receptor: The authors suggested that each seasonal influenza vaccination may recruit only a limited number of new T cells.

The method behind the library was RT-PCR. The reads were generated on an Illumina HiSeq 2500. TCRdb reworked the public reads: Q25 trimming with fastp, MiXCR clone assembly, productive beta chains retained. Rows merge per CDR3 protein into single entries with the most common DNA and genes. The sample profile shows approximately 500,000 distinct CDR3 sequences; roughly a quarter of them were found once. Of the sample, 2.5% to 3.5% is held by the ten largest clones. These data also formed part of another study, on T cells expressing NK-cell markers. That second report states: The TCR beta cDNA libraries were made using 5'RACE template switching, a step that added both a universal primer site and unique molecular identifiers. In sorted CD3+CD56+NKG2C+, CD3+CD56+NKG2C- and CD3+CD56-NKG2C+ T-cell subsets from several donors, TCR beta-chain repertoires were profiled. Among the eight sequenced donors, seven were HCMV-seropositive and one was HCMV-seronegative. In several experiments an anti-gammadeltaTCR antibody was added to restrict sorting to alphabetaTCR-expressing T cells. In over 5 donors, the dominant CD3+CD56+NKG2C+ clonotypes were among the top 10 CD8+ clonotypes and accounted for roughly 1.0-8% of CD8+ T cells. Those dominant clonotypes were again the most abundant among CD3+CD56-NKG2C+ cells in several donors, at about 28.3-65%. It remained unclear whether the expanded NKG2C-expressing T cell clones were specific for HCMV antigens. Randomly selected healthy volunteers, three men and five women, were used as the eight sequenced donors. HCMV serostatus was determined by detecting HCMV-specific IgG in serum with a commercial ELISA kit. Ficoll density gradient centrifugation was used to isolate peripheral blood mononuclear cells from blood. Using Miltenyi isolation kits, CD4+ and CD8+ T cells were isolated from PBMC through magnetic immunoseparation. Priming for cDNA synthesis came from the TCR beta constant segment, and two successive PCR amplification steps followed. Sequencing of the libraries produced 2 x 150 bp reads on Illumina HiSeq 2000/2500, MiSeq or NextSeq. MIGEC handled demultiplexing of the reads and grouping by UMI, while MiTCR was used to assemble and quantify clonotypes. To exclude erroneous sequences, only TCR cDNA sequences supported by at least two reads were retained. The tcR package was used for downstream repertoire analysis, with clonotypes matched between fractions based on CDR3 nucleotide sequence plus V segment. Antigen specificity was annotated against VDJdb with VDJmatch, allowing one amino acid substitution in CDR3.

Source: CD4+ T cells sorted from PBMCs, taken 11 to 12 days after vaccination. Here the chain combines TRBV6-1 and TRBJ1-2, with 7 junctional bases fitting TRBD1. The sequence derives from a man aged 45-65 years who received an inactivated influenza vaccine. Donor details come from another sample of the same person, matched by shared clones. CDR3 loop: CASRESRDRNYGYTF. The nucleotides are TGTGCCAGCAGGGAAAGTCGGGACAGAAACTATGGCTACACCTTC.